These 21 T cell receptor beta chains originate from one sample sequenced in a study of blood T cells in healthy people across ages. A second roughly 6 to 11 cycle PCR used barcoded and J-beta primers. In TCRdb, the 5' RACE reads were re-called with MiXCR into one record per CDR3 protein. In the table there are some 900,000 distinct CDR3 sequences, around 48% of which are singletons. The sample was blood. These receptors all stem from a young man in good health.

The chain employs TRBV4-1 and TRBJ2-1; 10 bases fit TRBD1. CDR3 size: 15 residues. Germline assignment: CDR1 MGHRA and CDR2 YSYEKL. After removal of 5 bases from V and 7 bases from J, the junction contained 8 bases not matched to a gene. CDR3 loop: CASSEGQGMRNEQFF. The CDR3 region has the DNA TGCGCCAGCAGCGAGGGACAGGGGATGAGGAATGAGCAGTTCTTC.

This sequence joins TRBV12-3 or TRBV12-4 and TRBJ2-1; either TRBD1 or TRBD2 may supply D (5 bases each). The length of the CDR3 is 12 residues. V was trimmed by 8 bases and J by 9 bases, leaving 14 bases between them. The CDR3 protein is CASSEHGGEQFF. The CDR3 DNA sequence: TGTGCCAGCTCAGAACATGGGGGTGAGCAGTTCTTC.

The CDR3 region is CASSRQPAAYEQYF. CDR3 DNA: TGTGCCAGCAGTAGACAGCCAGCTGCCTACGAGCAGTACTTC. The V gene is TRBV2, the J gene TRBJ2-7; tentatively, D is TRBD1 (5 bases). The CDR3 has 14 residues. The germline gives CDR1 SNHLY, CDR2 FYNNEI. Deletions cut 5 bases from V and 2 bases from J, with 13 bases between. Full variable domain (rest looked up from reference TRBV2 and TRBJ2-7): EPEVTQTPSHQVTQMGQEVILRCVPISNHLYFYWYRQILGQKVEFLVSFYNNEISEKSEIFDDQFSVERPDGSNFTLKIRSTKLEDSAMYFCASSRQPAAYEQYFGPGTRLTVT.

J is TRBJ1-5 and V is TRBV4-1; possible D gene TRBD1, 6 bases. Trimming cost V 4 bases and J 0 bases, with 22 bases left between them. Germline loops: CDR1 MGHRA, CDR2 YSYEKL. CDR3 length equals 19 residues. The CDR3 DNA reads TGCGCCAGCAGCCCAGGGGACCCCCTAGGGGCGAATAGCAATCAGCCCCAGCATTTT. It specifies CASSPGDPLGANSNQPQHF.

This clonotype occurred a few times. The chain is built from TRBV21-1 and TRBJ1-5; the table's D call TRBD1 went unverified against the DNA. TRBV21-1 corresponds to a pseudogene. The CDR3 totals 15 residues. The CDR3 DNA reads TGTGCCAGCAGCAAAGTGGGACAGCGCAATCAGCCCCAGCATTTT. Protein product: CASSKVGQRNQPQHF.

The table lists this clonotype with a few counts. The chain carries TRBV19 and TRBJ1-6, with 8 bases fitting TRBD1. Germline CDR1 LNHDA, CDR2 SQIVND (reference sequence). CDR3 size: 14 residues. V lost 11 bases and J lost 9; bases outside the gene matches: 12. The CDR3 is CAGNGGQGSSPLHF. In nucleotides, the CDR3 is TGTGCCGGTAACGGAGGACAGGGAAGTTCACCCCTCCACTTT.

This clonotype has just a few counts. This may be a read error, as it is one base from a much larger clone. The chain carries TRBV4-1 and TRBJ2-5; D not resolved. The CDR3 length is 15 residues. Germline V CDR1 and CDR2: MGHRA, YSYEKL. Trimming removed 0 bases at V and 0 bases at J, with 8 bases between. Here the CDR3 DNA reads TGCGCCAGCAGCCAAGATGCCGGAGACCAAGAGACCCAGTACTTC. It yields the protein CASSQDAGDQETQYF.

This clonotype was observed a handful of times. The V call is TRBV20-1, the J call TRBJ1-1; tentatively, D is TRBD1 (6 bases). The germline V gene has CDR1 DFQATT and CDR2 SNEGSKA (reference sequence). V dropped 0 bases and J dropped 3 bases, with 14 bases sitting between them. The CDR3 extends over 15 amino acids. CDR3 protein: CSARDRQGTYTEAFF. DNA for the CDR3: TGCAGTGCTAGAGATCGCCAGGGGACTTACACTGAAGCTTTCTTT.

The chain joins TRBV25-1 to TRBJ2-4, with D unclear. The end of the DNA is better explained by TRBJ2-7, so the J call may be wrong. This CDR3 spans 12 amino acids. Germline V CDR1 and CDR2: MGHDK, SYGVNS. CDR3 region: CASTSTTYEQYF. The CDR3 bases are TGTGCCAGCACCAGCACTACCTACGAGCAGTACTTC.

The chain recombines TRBV9 with TRBJ2-1, with TRBD1 identical over 7 bases. From germline, CDR1 is SGDLS and CDR2 YYNGEE. This CDR3 has 17 residues. The V gene end was trimmed by 0 bases and the J gene end by 4 bases; junction bases not matched to a gene: 10. For the CDR3, the DNA is TGTGCCAGCAGCGTAGGAAGGACAGGACAAAATTACAATGAGCAGTTCTTC. Its translation: CASSVGRTGQNYNEQFF. Full variable domain (rest looked up from reference TRBV9 and TRBJ2-1): DSGVTQTPKHLITATGQRVTLRCSPRSGDLSVYWYQQSLDQGLQFLIQYYNGEERAKGNILERFSAQQFPDLHSELNLSSLELGDSALYFCASSVGRTGQNYNEQFFGPGTRLTVL.

This clonotype was counted only a few times. The chain joins TRBV6-5 to TRBJ2-7; 8 nucleotides match TRBD1. The CDR3 loop spans 12 amino acids. V was clipped by 7 bases and J by 3 bases; unmatched bases: 2. Germline V gene sequence: CDR1 MNHEY, CDR2 SVGAGI. CDR3 DNA sequence: TGTGCCAGCAATGGACAGGGCTACGAGCAGTACTTC. Translating it yields CASNGQGYEQYF.

To note about this clonotype: This may arise from a read error, as a much more abundant clone is one base away. The J gene is TRBJ2-1, the V gene TRBV20-1; 10 nucleotides match TRBD1. CDR1 is DFQATT and CDR2 is SNEGSKA in the germline V gene (reference sequence). The CDR3 has 15 amino acids. Trimming took 4 bases from V and 6 from J; bases not matched to a gene: 9. CDR3 coding DNA: TGCAGTGCTATGACCCGGGACAGGGGAACCAATGAGCAGTTCTTC. Translation gives CSAMTRDRGTNEQFF.

The table lists this clonotype with a few counts. The chain is built from TRBV3-1 and TRBJ2-7; D call uncertain. CDR1 LGHDT and CDR2 YNNKEL come from the germline V gene (reference sequence). The CDR3 runs to 13 residues. Trimming took 4 bases from V and 3 from J, leaving 10 bases between them. For the CDR3, the DNA is TGTGCCAGCAGCCCACCACACGGCTACGAGCAGTACTTC. Translating it yields CASSPPHGYEQYF.

The rearrangement joins TRBV29-1 to TRBJ1-2, with 7 nucleotides matching TRBD1. Germline V gives CDR1 SQVTM, CDR2 ANQGSEA. This CDR3 has 14 residues. V lost 8 bases and J lost 8; bases outside the gene matches: 17. CDR3 DNA sequence: TGCAGCACTAGGGGCGGACAGGCTGCCCGGGGCTACACCTTC. Translating it yields CSTRGGQAARGYTF.

This clonotype has just a few counts. A junction boundary mismatches the germline segment, possibly from a read error. The chain recombines TRBV7-2 with TRBJ1-5, with TRBD1 matching over 7 bases. CDR1 and CDR2 (germline): SGHTA, FQGNSA. The length of the CDR3 is 14 residues. The CDR3 is CASSLEGGKQPQHF. CDR3 nucleotide sequence: TGTGCCAGCAGCTTAGAAGGGGGCAAACAGCCCCAGCATTTT.

J is TRBJ2-2 and V is TRBV20-1; no reliable D call. Trimming took off 0 bases at V and 1 base at J, with 9 bases between the two ends. Germline CDR1 is DFQATT and CDR2 is SNEGSKA (reference sequence). The CDR3 is 15 amino acids. CDR3 nucleotides: TGCAGTGCTAGAGATCTACAGCTGAACACCGGGGAGCTGTTTTTT. Its protein product is CSARDLQLNTGELFF.

This clonotype was detected only a few times. The chain carries TRBV5-5 and TRBJ1-1; possibly TRBD1 for D (6 bases). Germline CDR1 reads SGHKS; CDR2 reads YYEKEE (reference sequence). The CDR3 sequence is 13 residues long. V lost 2 bases and J lost 5, with 10 bases in between. The chain's CDR3 is CASSFEGVTEAFF. DNA of the CDR3: TGTGCCAGCAGCTTCGAGGGGGTGACTGAAGCTTTCTTT.

The V and J genes are TRBV6-5 and TRBJ1-1; D is perhaps TRBD1 (5 bases). The CDR3 contains 14 residues. V gave up 5 bases and J gave up 1 base, with 11 bases separating them. Germline CDR1 and CDR2: MNHEY and SVGAGI. CDR3 protein: CASSPGTRNTEAFF. The CDR3 nucleotides are TGTGCCAGCAGTCCCGGGACTAGGAACACTGAAGCTTTCTTT.

The rearrangement links TRBV5-6 to TRBJ2-7; D remains ambiguous. Germline CDR1 SGHDT, CDR2 YYEEEE. Trimming cost V 4 bases and J 3 bases, with 11 bases left between them. The CDR3 has 13 amino acids. CDR3 nucleotides: TGTGCCAGCAGCGGACGGCGGTACTACGAGCAGTACTTC. Its translation is CASSGRRYYEQYF.

This clonotype was seen a handful of times. V gene TRBV9 combines with J gene TRBJ2-7, with D possibly TRBD1 on 6 matching bases. Deletions cut 3 bases from V and 1 base from J, with 17 bases between. Germline CDR1 is SGDLS and CDR2 is YYNGEE. This CDR3 region has 16 residues. The DNA of the CDR3 is TGTGCCAGCAGCGGCCCCATGAGGGGGACGTCCTACGAGCAGTACTTC. It encodes CASSGPMRGTSYEQYF.

The chain is built from TRBV28 and TRBJ2-4, with TRBD1 matching 8 bases. Gene TRBJ2-7 matches the end of the DNA better, so the J call may be wrong. The CDR3 contains 13 residues. CDR1 is MDHEN and CDR2 is SYDVKM in the germline V gene. The CDR3 spells CASSSGGFNEQYF. The CDR3 nucleotides read TGTGCCAGCAGCTCAGGGGGCTTCAACGAGCAGTACTTC.